This TCR beta chain originates from a study of T cell changes during pregnancy in multiple sclerosis. V lost 4 bases, J lost 5 bases, and 10 bases stayed unmatched. The germline V gene encodes CDR1 MGHRA and CDR2 YSYEKL. This CDR3 comprises 15 residues. Data came from immunoSEQ multiplex PCR; TCRdb stores just in-frame clones and leaves some out. The sample has 40,000 or so clones, more than 90% seen once. The rearrangement joins TRBV4-1 to TRBJ2-7; 8 bases are a match to TRBD2. The receptor was derived from a female donor with multiple sclerosis, enrolled in a pregnancy study. This sample comprised peripheral blood, obtained before pregnancy. For the CDR3, the DNA is TGCGCCAGCAGCCTAGGAGCGGGAGTAATCGACGAGCAGTACTTC. Its translation: CASSLGAGVIDEQYF.